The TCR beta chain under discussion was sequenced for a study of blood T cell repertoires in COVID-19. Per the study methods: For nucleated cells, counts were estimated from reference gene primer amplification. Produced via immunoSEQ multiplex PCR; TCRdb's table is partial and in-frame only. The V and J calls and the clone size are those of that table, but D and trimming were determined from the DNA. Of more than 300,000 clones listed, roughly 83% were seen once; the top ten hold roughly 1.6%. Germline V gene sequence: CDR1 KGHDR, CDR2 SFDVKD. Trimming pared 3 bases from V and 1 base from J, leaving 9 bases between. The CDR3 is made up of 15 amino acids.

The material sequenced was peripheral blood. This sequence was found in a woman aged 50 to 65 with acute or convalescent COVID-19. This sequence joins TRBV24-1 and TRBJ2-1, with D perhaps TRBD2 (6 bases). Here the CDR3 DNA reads TGTGCCACCAGTGATGGGAGGATGTCCTACAATGAGCAGTTCTTC. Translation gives CATSDGRMSYNEQFF.